This note documents a single T cell receptor (beta chain) sequence. This sample is drawn from a study of blood T cell repertoires in COVID-19. Study-level background: The United States, Italy and Spain provided the acute and convalescent COVID-19 samples.

Per the germline V gene, CDR1 is SGHTA and CDR2 is FQGNSA. CDR3 length: 16 residues. V gave up 2 bases and J gave up 1 base, with 9 bases separating them. In the authors' workflow: Using reference gene primer amplification, nucleated cell counts were estimated. Generated by immunoSEQ multiplex PCR, the TCRdb table keeps only in-frame clones and is missing some. V and J calls and clone size follow that table, whereas D and trimming were derived from the DNA. The sample comprises about 520,000 clones, 80% to 90% of which are singletons, and approximately 2.9% rests with the top ten. V gene TRBV7-2 combines with J gene TRBJ1-6, with no clear D. This TCR was sampled from a human donor in a cohort sampled during active COVID-19. Material for sequencing was peripheral blood. The CDR3 loop reads CASSLYAGSYNSPLHF. CDR3 sequence (DNA): TGTGCCAGCAGCTTATATGCGGGTTCCTATAATTCACCCCTCCACTTT.